A single sample is the source of the 3 T cell receptor beta chains below, sequenced in a study of graft-versus-host responses after intestinal transplantation. The antigens of these receptors remain unknown. Repertoires were generated with immunoSEQ multiplex PCR, while TCRdb's copy carries only in-frame clones and drops some. The repertoire holds approximately 49,000 clones, with about 95% as singletons. Source: unstimulated CD8+ T cells sorted from spleen or lymph node cells, taken before transplant. The receptors stem from a human donor who was the organ donor for an intestinal transplant.

The gene calls are TRBV29-1 and TRBJ1-2; possible D gene TRBD1, 5 bases. CDR1 is SQVTM, CDR2 ANQGSEA, per germline. Trimming cost V 2 bases and J 8 bases, with 21 bases left between them. The CDR3 is 15 residues long. CDR3 residues: CSVETQMEGYGGYTF. CDR3 nucleotide sequence: TGCAGCGTTGAAACTCAGATGGAGGGGTACGGCGGCTACACCTTC.

V gene TRBV27 combines with J gene TRBJ1-1; D is perhaps TRBD1 (5 bases). This CDR3 is built from 13 residues. Trimming stripped 8 bases from V and 6 bases from J, with 16 bases between. Germline V gene data show CDR1 as MNHEY and CDR2 as SMNVEV (reference sequence). The CDR3 sequence: CASSIGVLAEAFF. The DNA for the CDR3 is TGTGCCAGCTCAATAGGGGTGTTGGCTGAAGCTTTCTTT.

The chain employs TRBV5-1 and TRBJ1-6; weak D call: TRBD1 (5 bases). The CDR3 runs to 13 residues. CDR1 and CDR2 (germline): SGHRS, YFSETQ. The germline V and J ends were trimmed by 0 bases and 10 bases, with 8 bases remaining between them. CDR3 amino acids: CASSLDGGSPLHF. The CDR3 DNA is TGCGCCAGCAGCTTGGATGGGGGATCACCCCTCCACTTT.